The text below deals with one T cell receptor (beta chain). Its antigen is unidentified. The data were obtained in a study of shared clonotypes between healthy human individuals. Study as a whole: Each donor contributed plates that comprised three CD4 naive, three CD4 memory, two CD8 naive and one CD8 memory. Findings of the study overall: Collection of samples was limited to blood; tissue repertoires likely differ.

The V gene end was trimmed by 6 bases and the J gene end by 0 bases; junction bases not matched to a gene: 7. CDR3 length: 16 amino acids. The germline gives CDR1 MDHEN, CDR2 SYDVKM. The assay was immunoSEQ multiplex PCR, and TCRdb's table has in-frame clones only and misses some. This sample yields hundreds of thousands of clones, of which about 96% are seen a single time; about 0.057% belongs to the top ten. The sample was naive CD4+ T cells sorted from blood. Subset meaning: CD45RA+ positively selected. The sequence derives from a woman aged 25 to 39 in good health. The chain joins TRBV28 to TRBJ1-5; 8 bases match TRBD1. CDR3 in DNA: TGTGCCAGCAGATTACCTGGACAGGGTAGCAATCAGCCCCAGCATTTT. Residues: CASRLPGQGSNQPQHF.